The next 2 T cell receptor beta chains were all read from a single sample in a study of T-cell memory formation after mild COVID-19. One entry per CDR3 protein, called by TCRdb with MiXCR from the 5' RACE reads. The data hold around 200,000 distinct CDR3 sequences, with about 10% observed a single time. Sequenced input: PBMCs or a T cell subset sorted from them (not recorded which). The receptors were gathered from a man aged 18 to 29 who had mild COVID-19 (a few samples of this study predate the infection). Cell type and time point are not known.

The chain combines TRBV10-3 with TRBJ1-1, with D hard to call. CDR1 and CDR2 from the germline V gene are ENHRY and SYGVKD. Trimming left V 7 bases short and J 3 bases short, with 27 bases between. The CDR3 runs to 18 residues. CDR3: CAIKPQKLRRTLDTEAFF. CDR3 bases: TGTGCCATCAAGCCCCAAAAGTTGCGACGAACCCTTGACACTGAAGCTTTCTTT.

The DNA for the CDR3 is TGTGCCAGCAGCTCTACAGGGATGAGGGAGACCCAGTACTTC. Amino acid sequence: CASSSTGMRETQYF. The rearrangement joins TRBV7-3 to TRBJ2-5; tentative D call: TRBD1 (6 bases). Germline CDR1 and CDR2: SGHTA and FQGTGA. This CDR3 is 14 amino acids long. The V gene lost 4 bases and the J gene lost 5 bases, with 14 bases spanning the gap.